The 24 T cell receptor beta chains below all came from one sample that was sequenced in a study of shared clonotypes between healthy human individuals. In the naive CD8 group, cells lacked CD45RO and were positively selected for CCR7, so terminally differentiated effector memory CD45RA+ cells were left out. Measured with immunoSEQ multiplex PCR; TCRdb has only the in-frame clones, and not every one. The sample contains about 2 million clones, over 85% of which appear only once. The sample consisted of naive CD8+ T cells sorted from blood. The receptors were gathered from a man between 18 and 35 years old in good health.

The chain uses TRBV6-5 and TRBJ1-6; 7 bases are shared with TRBD1. In germline, CDR1 is MNHEY, CDR2 SVGAGI. CDR3 length: 15 residues. V shed 0 bases and J 7 bases; nucleotides not matched to a gene: 3. CDR3 in DNA: TGTGCCAGCAGTTACTCCGGGACAGACAATTCACCCCTCCACTTT. This translates into CASSYSGTDNSPLHF.

The gene calls are TRBV30 and TRBJ1-6; 8 bases are a match to TRBD1. Trimming removed 3 bases from V and 6 bases from J; junction bases left unmatched: 13. This CDR3 region has 17 residues. CDR1 GTSNPN and CDR2 SVGIG come from the germline V gene (reference sequence). CDR3: CAWRKPGQEEFNSPLHF. CDR3 coding DNA: TGTGCCTGGAGAAAACCGGGACAGGAAGAATTTAATTCACCCCTCCACTTT.

The V call is TRBV27, the J call TRBJ2-1, with 9 bases fitting TRBD2. V lost 8 bases and J lost 8; bases outside the gene matches: 7. Per the germline V gene, CDR1 is MNHEY and CDR2 is SMNVEV (reference sequence). The CDR3 extends over 13 amino acids. The CDR3 DNA follows: TGTGCCAGCGGTAGCGGGAGCAACGATGAGCAGTTCTTC. Encoded protein: CASGSGSNDEQFF.

The J gene is TRBJ2-1, the V gene TRBV28, with a tentative D call TRBD1 (6 bases). The V end was cut by 3 bases, the J end by 6 bases, with 12 bases between. The germline CDR1 and CDR2 sequences are MDHEN and SYDVKM. CDR3 size: 14 residues. The CDR3 region is CASSLGAFANEQFF. As DNA, the CDR3 is TGTGCCAGCAGTTTGGGGGCTTTTGCCAATGAGCAGTTCTTC.

The genes are TRBV19 and TRBJ2-2; no clear D gene. Trimming removed 1 base from V and 3 bases from J, with 9 bases in between. The CDR3 sequence is 15 residues long. CDR1 and CDR2 from the germline V gene are LNHDA and SQIVND (reference sequence). This chain's CDR3 is CASSIASTYTGELFF. CDR3 sequence (DNA): TGTGCCAGTAGTATAGCGTCAACCTACACCGGGGAGCTGTTTTTT.

The gene calls are TRBV7-9 and TRBJ1-6; unclear D gene. The CDR3 covers 15 residues. From germline, CDR1 is SEHNR and CDR2 FQNEAQ (reference sequence). V was shortened by 1 base and J by 6 bases, with 10 bases between the two germline ends. CDR3 in DNA: TGTGCCAGCAGCTTAGTGGGTCCCCTTAATTCACCCCTCCACTTT. Amino acids: CASSLVGPLNSPLHF.

V and J are TRBV6-5 and TRBJ2-7, with 7 bases matching TRBD2. CDR1 and CDR2 from the germline V gene are MNHEY and SVGAGI. The junction had 3 bases not matched to a gene; V was cut back by 0 bases and J by 4 bases. The CDR3 runs 14 residues. CDR3 DNA: TGTGCCAGCAGTTACTCGATGGGAGGGTACGAGCAGTACTTC. Translated: CASSYSMGGYEQYF.

This chain joins TRBV6-1 and TRBJ2-7, with a possible D match to TRBD1 (8 bases). The V gene lost 6 bases and the J gene lost 7 bases, with 19 bases spanning the gap. In germline, CDR1 is MNHNS, CDR2 SASEGT. This CDR3 region has 14 residues. Written as DNA, the CDR3 is TGTGCCAGCAGGCTAACAGGGGGGGCCTGGGAGCAGTACTTC. It is translated as CASRLTGGAWEQYF.

This rearrangement joins TRBV6-6 to TRBJ2-1; TRBD2 aligns across 9 bases. V lost 0 bases, J lost 8 bases, and 8 bases stayed unmatched. This CDR3 region has 16 residues. CDR1 MNHNY and CDR2 SVGAGI come from the germline V gene (reference sequence). This chain's CDR3 is CASSYSGGGASDEQFF. The CDR3 DNA follows: TGTGCCAGCAGTTACTCCGGCGGGGGGGCTTCAGATGAGCAGTTCTTC.

This chain joins TRBV7-9 and TRBJ2-1; 7 bases match TRBD1. After removal of 0 bases from V and 3 bases from J, the junction contained 5 bases not matched to a gene. In germline, CDR1 is SEHNR, CDR2 FQNEAQ (reference sequence). This CDR3 is built from 16 residues. CDR3 nucleotides: TGTGCCAGCAGCTTAGCGAGCCAGGGGGTCTACAATGAGCAGTTCTTC. Residues: CASSLASQGVYNEQFF.

The CDR3 DNA reads as TGTGCCAGCACCCTCGGAGGAAGGGGCATAGAGACCCAGTACTTC. Protein sequence: CASTLGGRGIETQYF. The chain links TRBV5-4 to TRBJ2-5; D is tentatively TRBD1 or TRBD2 (5 bases each). CDR1 SGHNT and CDR2 YYREEE come from the germline V gene (reference sequence). CDR3 length equals 15 residues. Trimming cost V 6 bases and J 4 bases, with 19 bases left between them. The complete variable domain, with remaining parts taken from reference TRBV5-4 and TRBJ2-5, reads ETGVTQSPTHLIKTRGQQVTLRCSSQSGHNTVSWYQQALGQGPQFIFQYYREEENGRGNFPPRFSGLQFPNYSSELNVNALELDDSALYLCASTLGGRGIETQYFGPGTRLLVL.

In its sample, this clone was seen a few times. This chain connects TRBV7-9 to TRBJ2-7; possibly TRBD1 for D (5 bases). CDR3 size: 14 residues. Germline V gene data show CDR1 as SEHNR and CDR2 as FQNEAQ (reference sequence). V lost 2 bases to trimming and J lost 2 bases, with 10 bases between them. DNA of the CDR3: TGTGCCAGCAGCTTACCGGACAACCCCTACGAGCAGTACTTC. Translated, it gives CASSLPDNPYEQYF.

This chain links TRBV7-9 with TRBJ2-5; no firm D call. Germline CDR1 is SEHNR and CDR2 is FQNEAQ (reference sequence). The CDR3 consists of 15 residues. The V gene lost 2 bases and the J gene lost 4 bases, with 14 bases spanning the gap. The CDR3 DNA reads TGTGCCAGCAGCTTACCCACTTATGCGCGAGAGACCCAGTACTTC. This gives the protein CASSLPTYARETQYF.

The chain recombines TRBV4-2 with TRBJ2-2; tentatively, D is TRBD1 (6 bases). The CDR3 is 16 residues long. Deletions cut 4 bases from V and 2 bases from J, with 14 bases between. In germline, CDR1 is LGHNA, CDR2 YNFKEQ. The CDR3 nucleotides are TGTGCCAGCAGCCGAACTCCAGGGGAAAACACCGGGGAGCTGTTTTTT. This sequence encodes CASSRTPGENTGELFF.

V usage is TRBV7-2 and J usage is TRBJ2-1, with 11 bases aligning to TRBD2. V dropped 4 bases and J dropped 7; count of bases not matched to a gene: 6. The germline CDR1 and CDR2 sequences are SGHTA and FQGNSA. This CDR3 has 15 residues. CDR3 loop: CASSSVAGGWNEQFF. In DNA form, the CDR3 reads TGTGCCAGCAGCTCTGTAGCGGGGGGGTGGAATGAGCAGTTCTTC.

The chain links TRBV7-9 to TRBJ1-1; no definite D call. The germline V gene has CDR1 SEHNR and CDR2 FQNEAQ (reference sequence). With 3 bases removed from V and 4 bases from J, the gap between germline ends came to 15 bases. This CDR3 has 15 residues. CDR3 nucleotides: TGTGCCAGCAGCTTGGCAAGGGTTGGTGGCACTGAAGCTTTCTTT. It encodes CASSLARVGGTEAFF.

The chain is built from TRBV9 and TRBJ1-2; TRBD1 matches at 7 bases. Germline CDR1 and CDR2: SGDLS and YYNGEE. The CDR3 has 13 residues. V dropped 0 bases and J dropped 9; count of bases not matched to a gene: 5. CDR3 nucleotide sequence: TGTGCCAGCAGCGTAGCAGGGGGAGGCAGCTACACCTTC. It is translated as CASSVAGGGSYTF.

A remark on this clone: The identical CDR3 is also encoded by other nucleotide sequences in the sample. CDR3 region: CASSQDRTSGYEQYF. The CDR3 DNA reads as TGCGCCAGCAGCCAAGATAGGACTAGCGGCTACGAGCAGTACTTC. This rearrangement joins TRBV4-1 to TRBJ2-7, with 10 bases that match TRBD2. Germline CDR1 MGHRA, CDR2 YSYEKL. Germline trimming cut 0 bases from V and 3 bases from J; bases unmatched to any gene: 2. The CDR3 contains 15 residues.

This clone came up a few times. V is TRBV4-3 and J is TRBJ2-7, with TRBD1 matching over 10 bases. J lost 6 bases, V lost 1 base, and 6 bases had no gene match. Germline V gives CDR1 LGHNA, CDR2 YSLEER. CDR3 size: 15 residues. CDR3 DNA: TGCGCCAGCAGCCAAGGGGGGACAGGGGACTTCGAGCAGTACTTC. Amino acids: CASSQGGTGDFEQYF.

V is TRBV7-6 and J is TRBJ1-1; D unclear. CDR3 length equals 13 residues. The germline gives CDR1 SGHVS, CDR2 FNYEAQ. Trimming removed 2 bases from V and 6 bases from J, with 10 bases in between. The CDR3 DNA reads as TGTGCCAGCAGCTTACTACCGGATGCTGAAGCTTTCTTT. The encoded protein is CASSLLPDAEAFF.

This clone is a singleton in its sample. V gene TRBV5-6 combines with J gene TRBJ2-7, with TRBD2 matching 9 bases. The CDR3 loop spans 17 amino acids. Per the germline V gene, CDR1 is SGHDT and CDR2 is YYEEEE. Trimming removed 0 bases from V and 6 bases from J; junction bases left unmatched: 13. CDR3 residues: CASSLVVSGGRVGEQYF. In DNA form, the CDR3 reads TGTGCCAGCAGCTTGGTGGTTTCTGGCGGGAGGGTTGGCGAGCAGTACTTC.

The gene calls are TRBV4-3 and TRBJ2-3; 7 bases fit TRBD2. This CDR3 contains 17 residues. Germline-derived CDR1 and CDR2 are LGHNA and YSLEER. Unmatched junction bases numbered 14, after V lost 4 bases and J lost 4 bases. The CDR3 bases are TGCGCCAGCAGCCGAAGCAGGTGGGAGGGCCCGGCAGATACGCAGTATTTT. Translating it yields CASSRSRWEGPADTQYF.

The J gene is TRBJ2-5, the V gene TRBV30; 10 nucleotides line up with TRBD1. Germline CDR1 reads GTSNPN; CDR2 reads SVGIG (reference sequence). Losses at the gene ends were 4 bases for V and 5 bases for J; bases not matched to a gene: 7. CDR3 length equals 14 residues. CDR3: CAWTGDRGWETQYF. The DNA of the CDR3 is TGTGCCTGGACCGGGGACAGGGGTTGGGAGACCCAGTACTTC.

This chain connects TRBV5-8 to TRBJ1-1; TRBD1 is a possible D gene (5 bases). There are 13 residues in the CDR3. The V gene's germline CDR1 is SGHTS and CDR2 YDEGEE. The V gene lost 4 bases and the J gene lost 4 bases, with 11 bases spanning the gap. The CDR3 DNA is TGTGCCAGCAGCGCGGGACGGTCCACTGAAGCTTTCTTT. It is translated as CASSAGRSTEAFF.